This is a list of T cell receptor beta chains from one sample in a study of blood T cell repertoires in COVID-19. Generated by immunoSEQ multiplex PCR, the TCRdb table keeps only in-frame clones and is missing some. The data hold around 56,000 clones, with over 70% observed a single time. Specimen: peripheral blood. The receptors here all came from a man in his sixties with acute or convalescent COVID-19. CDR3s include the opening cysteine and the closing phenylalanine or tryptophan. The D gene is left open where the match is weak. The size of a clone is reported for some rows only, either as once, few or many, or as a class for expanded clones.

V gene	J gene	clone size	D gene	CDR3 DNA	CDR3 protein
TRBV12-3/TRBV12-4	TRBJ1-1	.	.	TGTGCCAGCAGTTTAGCCCAAAACACTGAAGCTTTCTTT	CASSLAQNTEAFF
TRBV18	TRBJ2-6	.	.	TGTGCCAGCTCCCGACAGCGCGCCGGGGCCAACGTCCTGACTTTC	CASSRQRAGANVLTF
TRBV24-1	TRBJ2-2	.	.	TGTGCCACCAGTGATTTAAGCAAGAACACCGGGGAGCTGTTTTTT	CATSDLSKNTGELFF
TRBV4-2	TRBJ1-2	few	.	TGTGCCAGCAGCCAAGAAGGAACAGGTTTTTATGGCTACACCTTC	CASSQEGTGFYGYTF
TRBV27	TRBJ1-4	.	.	TGTGCCAGCAAGGGAGGGTGGGGTGTAGGGACGGGGAAACTGTTTTTT	CASKGGWGVGTGKLFF
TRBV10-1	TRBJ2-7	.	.	TGCGCCAGCAGTGACCGGGGGTTCAACGAGCAGTACTTC	CASSDRGFNEQYF
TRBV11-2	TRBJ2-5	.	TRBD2	TGTGCCAGCAGCGTAAGACTAGCCCAAGAGACCCAGTACTTC	CASSVRLAQETQYF
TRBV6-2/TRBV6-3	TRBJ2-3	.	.	TGTGCCAGCAGTTCCGTGCGTGAGACGCAGTATTTT	CASSSVRETQYF
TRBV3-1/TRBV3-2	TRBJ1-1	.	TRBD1	TGTGCCCCCAGGGGGCTGAAGAACACAGAAGCTTTCTTT	CAPRGLKNTEAFF
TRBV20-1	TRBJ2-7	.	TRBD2	TGCAGTGCTAGTTCGGGTGCGACCGGACTAGCGGGGCCCTACGAGCAGTACTTC	CSASSGATGLAGPYEQYF
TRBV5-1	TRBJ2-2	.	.	TGCGCCAGCAGCTTGTACACCTACACCGGGGAGCTGTTTTTT	CASSLYTYTGELFF
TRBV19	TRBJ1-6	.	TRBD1	TGTGCCAGTAGTCCCCGGACAGGGATGTACTCACCCCTCCACTTT	CASSPRTGMYSPLHF
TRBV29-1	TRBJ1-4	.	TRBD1	TGCAGCGCTCGGACAGGGTCCGAAAAACTGTTTTTT	CSARTGSEKLFF
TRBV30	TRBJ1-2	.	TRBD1	TGTGCCTCCTACAGGGGAAGGGGCTACACCTTC	CASYRGRGYTF
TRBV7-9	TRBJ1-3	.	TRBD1	TGTGCCAGCAGCTTTTGGACAGGGAGCTCTGGAAACACCATATATTTT	CASSFWTGSSGNTIYF
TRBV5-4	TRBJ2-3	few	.	TGTGCCAGCAGCTTGGATCTAGCCGGCACAGATACGCAGTATTTT	CASSLDLAGTDTQYF
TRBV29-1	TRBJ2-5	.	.	TGCAGCGCTGGACCAGGGGAAGAGACCCAGTACTTC	CSAGPGEETQYF
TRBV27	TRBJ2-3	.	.	TGTGCCAGCAGTTTAGGGAGCTTTACTCCGCAGTATTTT	CASSLGSFTPQYF
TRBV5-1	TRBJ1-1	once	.	TGCGCCAGCAGCTTCAGGAACACTGAAGCTTTCTTT	CASSFRNTEAFF
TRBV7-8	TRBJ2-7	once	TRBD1	TGTGCCAGCAGCTTAGGCAGGGGGAACTCCTACGAGCAGTACTTC	CASSLGRGNSYEQYF
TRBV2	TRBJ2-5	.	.	TGTGCCAGCAGTGAATTAGAAGCGGAGACCCAGTACTTC	CASSELEAETQYF
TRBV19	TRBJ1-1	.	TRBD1	TGTGCCAGTAGTACACAGGGGAGGACTGAAGCTTTCTTT	CASSTQGRTEAFF
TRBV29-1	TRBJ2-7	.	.	TGCAGCGTTGGCGACAACTACGAGCAGTACTTC	CSVGDNYEQYF
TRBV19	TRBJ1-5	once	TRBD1	TGTGCCAGTAGTGCCATGACAGGGGGCAGGGGCAATCAGCCCCAGCATTTT	CASSAMTGGRGNQPQHF
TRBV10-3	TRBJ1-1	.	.	TGTGCCATCAGAGGACAGAAGAACACTGAAGCTTTCTTT	CAIRGQKNTEAFF
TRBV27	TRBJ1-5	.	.	TGTGCCAGCGGGCCCAGGGAGGGTGTAGGTCAGCCCCAGCATTTT	CASGPREGVGQPQHF
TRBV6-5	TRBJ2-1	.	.	TGTGCCAGCGGGGAGTTGATGGGGCAGTTCTTC	CASGELMGQFF
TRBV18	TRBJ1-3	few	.	TGTGCCAGCTCATCGGGGTTGAGCTCTGGAAACACCATATATTTT	CASSSGLSSGNTIYF
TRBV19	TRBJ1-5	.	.	TGTGCCACCGGACGGGGGTCGCTTCAGCCCCAGCATTTT	CATGRGSLQPQHF
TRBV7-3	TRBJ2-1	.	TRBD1	TGTGCCAGCAGCCTAAACAGGGGAACCTACAATGAGCAGTTCTTC	CASSLNRGTYNEQFF
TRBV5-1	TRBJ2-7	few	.	TGCGCCAGCAGCCCGGGGATCTCCTACGAGCAGTACTTC	CASSPGISYEQYF
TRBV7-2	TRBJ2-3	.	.	TGTGCCAGCAGGCCCATGGTGGCCAGCACAGATACGCAGTATTTT	CASRPMVASTDTQYF
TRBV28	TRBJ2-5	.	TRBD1	TGTGCCAGCAGTTCATTCACAGGGGGAGAGACCCAGTACTTC	CASSSFTGGETQYF
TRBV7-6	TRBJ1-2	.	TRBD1	TGTGCCAGCAGCCCGGACAGGGGAAAGGGCTATGGCTACACCTTC	CASSPDRGKGYGYTF
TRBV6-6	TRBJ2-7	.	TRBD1	TGTGCCAGCTCCAATTCCGGGACAGAGAGCTACGAGCAGTACTTC	CASSNSGTESYEQYF
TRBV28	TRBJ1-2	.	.	TGTGCCAGCAGTTCGGCAGGGGCTAACTATGGCTACACCTTC	CASSSAGANYGYTF
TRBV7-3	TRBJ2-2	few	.	TGTGCCAGCAGCTTCCTCGGGGGAGGGAACACCGGGGAGCTGTTTTTT	CASSFLGGGNTGELFF
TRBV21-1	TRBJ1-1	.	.	TGTGCCAGCAGCTCTCGTGGGGGACAACAGAACACTGAAGCTTTCTTT	CASSSRGGQQNTEAFF
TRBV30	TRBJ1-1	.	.	TGTGCCTACGTAATACAGCTTCGCTCCATGAACACTGAAGCTTTCTTT	CAYVIQLRSMNTEAFF
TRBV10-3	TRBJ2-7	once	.	TGTGCCATCAGTGAGAAACCGGACAGCTTCTCCTACGAGCAGTACTTC	CAISEKPDSFSYEQYF
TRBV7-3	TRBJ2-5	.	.	TGTGCCAGCAGCCCCGGGAATCAAGAGACCCAGTACTTC	CASSPGNQETQYF
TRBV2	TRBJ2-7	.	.	TGTGCCAGCAAGGGGAACTTCTACGAGCAGTACTTC	CASKGNFYEQYF
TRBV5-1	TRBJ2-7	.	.	TGCGCCAGCAGCTTGGTCGGGGGGCAGGGCGAGCAGTACTTC	CASSLVGGQGEQYF
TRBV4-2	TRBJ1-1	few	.	TGTGCCAGCAGCCAAGCATCCATCGGAGGGGCCTCAGAAGCTTTCTTT	CASSQASIGGASEAFF
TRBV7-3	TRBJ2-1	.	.	TGTGCCAGCAGCCCGATCGACACCGACTACAATGAGCAGTTCTTC	CASSPIDTDYNEQFF
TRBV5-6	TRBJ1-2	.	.	TGTGCCAGCAGCTTGAATAATGACAGGAGCTATTATGGCTACACCTTC	CASSLNNDRSYYGYTF
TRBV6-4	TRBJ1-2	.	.	TGTGCCAGCAGTCGTGACAGGAACTATGGCTACACCTTC	CASSRDRNYGYTF
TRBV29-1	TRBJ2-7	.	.	TGCAGCGTTGGGGCCACCTACGAGCAGTACTTC	CSVGATYEQYF
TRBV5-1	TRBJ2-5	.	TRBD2	TGCGCCAGCAACAACCCGGGGGGGCCGGGGCAAGAGACCCAGTACTTC	CASNNPGGPGQETQYF
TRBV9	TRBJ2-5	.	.	TGTGCCAGCAGCGTACGGGGGAACCAAGAGACCCAGTACTTC	CASSVRGNQETQYF
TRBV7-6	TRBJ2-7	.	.	TGTGCCAGCAGCTTAGGTCCCAGTCCGGGATCCTACGAGCAGTACTTC	CASSLGPSPGSYEQYF
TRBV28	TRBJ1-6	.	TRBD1	TGTGCCAGCAGATCGACAGGGCTCTTATCTAATTCACCCCTCCACTTT	CASRSTGLLSNSPLHF
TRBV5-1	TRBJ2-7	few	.	TGCGCCAGTAACCTTGGGGGGTATAGCTCCTACGAGCAGTACTTC	CASNLGGYSSYEQYF
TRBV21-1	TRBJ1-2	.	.	TGTGCCAGCATCCTCCGGGACAGGGTTTCTGGCTACACCTTC	CASILRDRVSGYTF
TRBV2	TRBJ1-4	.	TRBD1	TGTGCCAGCAGTGGAGACAGGGCTTCGGTAGCTTTT	CASSGDRASVAF